The text below deals with one T cell receptor (beta chain). As yet, its antigen is unknown. These data originate in a study of T cell repertoires in cytomegalovirus infection. TCRdb reprocessed the reads with MiXCR, giving one entry per CDR3 protein. This table has around 71,000 distinct CDR3 sequences, about 40% appearing once. Regarding the study as a whole: The cumulative frequency of public TCR beta families identified carriers of CMV plus the relevant HLA. In two of eight donors, the top clonotype was HLA-C-restricted CMV-specific.

V shed 6 bases, J shed 2 bases, and the junction held 6 bases outside the gene matches. There are 15 residues in the CDR3. Germline CDR1 and CDR2: SNHLY and FYNNEI. The TCR originated in a human donor in good health (CMV status not recorded). Some clones in this sample may be carry-over from other donors' samples. The sample here was CD8+ T cells from cultured PBMCs, taken from culture after CMV antigen stimulation. V gene TRBV2 combines with J gene TRBJ2-3, with TRBD1 matching 9 bases. CDR3 region: CASSTDRGLTDTQYF. The CDR3 DNA follows: TGTGCCAGCAGCACGGACAGGGGACTCACAGATACGCAGTATTTT.